This paragraph covers one T cell receptor (beta chain) sequence. This sample stems from a study of blood T cell repertoires in COVID-19. Background on the study: The origin of the acute and convalescent COVID-19 samples was the United States, Italy and Spain. Sample material is recorded as cDNA or gDNA derived from T cells, B-cell-depleted T cells, or PBMCs.

Generated by immunoSEQ multiplex PCR, the TCRdb table keeps only in-frame clones and is missing some. The data contain hundreds of thousands of clones, more than 75% of them singletons. This CDR3 is 19 amino acids long. With V trimmed by 2 bases and J by 5 bases, 19 bases remained unmatched. Germline V gene data show CDR1 as MGHRA and CDR2 as YSYEKL. Participants reported their clinical history, and cohort assignment relied on those reports. This sequence joins TRBV4-1 and TRBJ2-3; 7 bases are shared with TRBD2. The source is a woman in her 50s who had recovered from COVID-19. Input material: PBMCs or T cells enriched from blood (not recorded which). In DNA form, the CDR3 reads TGCGCCAGCAGCCAACCACCCACGTCAGGGAGGGGAGCTCTAGATACGCAGTATTTT. Protein: CASSQPPTSGRGALDTQYF.